Each of the 2 T cell receptor beta chains below was sequenced from the same sample in a study of T cell repertoires in cytomegalovirus infection. These receptors are not linked to any known antigen. TCRdb re-analysed the reads in MiXCR, keeping a single row per CDR3 protein. Of around 770,000 distinct CDR3 sequences listed, approximately 32% are singletons. The sequenced sample was cultured CD8+ T cells from PBMCs, obtained from culture after CMV antigen stimulation. These receptors originate from a human donor in good health (CMV status not recorded). Some clones in this sample may be carry-over from other donors' samples.

Concerning this clonotype: A clone one base away is much larger, so this may be a read error. The CDR3 region is CARSPGTGSGQPQHF. For the CDR3, the DNA is TGTGCCCGCAGCCCCGGGACGGGTTCAGGTCAGCCCCAGCATTTT. The J gene is TRBJ1-5, the V gene TRBV7-2; D might be TRBD1 (5 bases). This CDR3 has 15 residues. The germline gives CDR1 SGHTA, CDR2 FQGNSA.

V usage is TRBV9 and J usage is TRBJ2-5, with 8 bases aligning to TRBD1. Trimming took 0 bases from V and 2 from J; bases not matched to a gene: 3. This CDR3 spans 15 amino acids. The germline CDR1 and CDR2 sequences are SGDLS and YYNGEE. DNA of the CDR3: TGTGCCAGCAGCGTAGGACAGGGGCGGCAAGAGACCCAGTACTTC. Its protein product is CASSVGQGRQETQYF.